Shown below are 18 T cell receptor beta chains from a single sample sequenced in a study of neurological immune-mediated disorders. In TCRdb, the 5' RACE reads were re-called with MiXCR into one record per CDR3 protein. The sample yields around 40,000 distinct CDR3 sequences, about 7% seen once. The sample was CD4+ T cells from blood. All receptors come from a man aged 50 to 59 in good health.

This clonotype was observed at least ten times. The chain is built from TRBV18 and TRBJ2-3; the match to TRBD1 covers 7 bases. The CDR3 is 15 residues long. Germline V gene lookup returns CDR1 KGHSH and CDR2 LQKENI. V lost 4 bases, J lost 3 bases, and 7 bases stayed unmatched. CDR3 coding DNA: TGTGCCAGCTCACGATACAGGGGATATACAGATACGCAGTATTTT. Translation: CASSRYRGYTDTQYF. Full variable domain (missing parts from reference TRBV18 and TRBJ2-3): NAGVMQNPRHLVRRRGQEARLRCSPMKGHSHVYWYRQLPEEGLKFMVYLQKENIIDESGMPKERFSAEFPKEGPSILRIQQVVRGDSAAYFCASSRYRGYTDTQYFGPGTRLTVL.

This clonotype was counted ten times or more. The chain uses TRBV15 and TRBJ1-4; D not certain. CDR1 and CDR2 from the germline V gene are LNHNV and YYDKDF (reference sequence). Trimming stripped 1 base from V and 7 bases from J, with 7 bases between. The CDR3 sequence is 13 residues long. DNA for the CDR3: TGTGCCACCAGCAGAGGCCTAACTGAAAAACTGTTTTTT. Translation: CATSRGLTEKLFF.

This clonotype was picked up many times. The V and J genes are TRBV6-1 and TRBJ1-6, with TRBD1 matching over 8 bases. This CDR3 spans 15 amino acids. Germline trimming cut 3 bases from V and 12 bases from J; bases unmatched to any gene: 10. Per germline, CDR1 MNHNS and CDR2 SASEGT. CDR3 residues: CASSDQPGGFGPLHF. The DNA of the CDR3 is TGTGCCAGCAGTGATCAGCCAGGGGGCTTTGGACCCCTCCACTTT.

This clonotype was seen a single time. The genes are TRBV9 and TRBJ2-1; D may be TRBD2 (6 bases). V was pared by 4 bases and J by 2 bases, with 16 bases between. In germline, CDR1 is SGDLS, CDR2 YYNGEE. The CDR3 loop spans 16 amino acids. The CDR3 reads CASSISGGGPYNEQFF. Written as DNA, the CDR3 is TGTGCCAGCAGCATTAGCGGTGGCGGTCCCTACAATGAGCAGTTCTTC.

The V call is TRBV5-1, the J call TRBJ2-7; 9 bases agree with TRBD1. CDR1 SGHRS and CDR2 YFSETQ come from the germline V gene. V was clipped by 4 bases and J by 7 bases; unmatched bases: 12. CDR3 length: 15 amino acids. The CDR3 DNA sequence: TGCGCCAGCAGCCCTCCCGGGACAGGGACGCGGGAGCAGTACTTC. This codes for CASSPPGTGTREQYF.

This clonotype was seen ten or more times. An end of the junction differs from the germline gene, which may be a read error. The V call is TRBV7-9, the J call TRBJ2-2; D may be TRBD1 or TRBD2 (5 bases each). The length of the CDR3 is 16 residues. From germline, CDR1 is SEHNR and CDR2 FQNEAQ (reference sequence). The CDR3 bases are TGTGCCAACAGCTTAGCATGGGGGACGAACACCGGGGAGCTGTTTTTT. Translating gives CANSLAWGTNTGELFF. Drawing the rest from reference TRBV7-9 and TRBJ2-2, the complete variable domain is DTGVSQNPRHKITKRGQNVTFRCDPISEHNRLYWYRQTLGQGPEFLTYFQNEAQLEKSRLLSDRFSAERPKGSFSTLEIQRTEQGDSAMYLCANSLAWGTNTGELFFGEGSRLTVL.

This clonotype was seen repeatedly, ten times or more. J is TRBJ2-2 and V is TRBV20-1, with D possibly matching TRBD2 (7 bases). The CDR3 runs to 14 residues. CDR1 and CDR2 from the germline V gene are DFQATT and SNEGSKA (reference sequence). Trimming left V 6 bases short and J 7 bases short, with 18 bases between. The CDR3 reads CSASAGAVGGELFF. The DNA for the CDR3 is TGCAGTGCCTCGGCGGGGGCCGTTGGCGGGGAGCTGTTTTTT.

This clonotype was counted at least ten times. This chain uses TRBV20-1 with TRBJ1-5; 8 bases agree with TRBD1. The germline CDR1 and CDR2 sequences are DFQATT and SNEGSKA (reference sequence). Trimming cost V 5 bases and J 1 base; bases outside gene matches: 4. This CDR3 is 14 amino acids long. In DNA, the CDR3 is TGCAGTGCTGGCCAGGGGGCGAGCAATCAGCCCCAGCATTTT. This codes for CSAGQGASNQPQHF.

This clonotype has a single count. The gene calls are TRBV6-5 and TRBJ2-2, with D possibly TRBD2 on 5 matching bases. CDR1 MNHEY and CDR2 SVGAGI come from the germline V gene. This CDR3 has 15 amino acids. The V end was cut by 4 bases, the J end by 4 bases, with 13 bases between. CDR3 sequence: CASSSGSVTTGELFF. As DNA, the CDR3 is TGTGCCAGCAGTTCCGGTAGCGTCACCACCGGGGAGCTGTTTTTT.

The chain carries TRBV18 and TRBJ2-6; 9 positions agree with TRBD1. Germline V gives CDR1 KGHSH, CDR2 LQKENI. V trimming: 4 bases; J trimming: 0 bases; junction bases outside the gene matches: 10. This CDR3 comprises 19 residues. The CDR3 DNA sequence: TGTGCCAGCTCACTATGGGAGCGGACAGGGGACTCTGGGGCCAACGTCCTGACTTTC. This encodes CASSLWERTGDSGANVLTF.

This clonotype was seen ten or more times. CDR3: CASSSTPGLGTRLGINEQFF. CDR3 in DNA: TGTGCCAGCAGTTCAACACCGGGACTGGGAACGAGACTTGGTATCAATGAGCAGTTCTTC. This rearrangement joins TRBV12-3 or TRBV12-4 to TRBJ2-1, with a tentative D call TRBD2 (6 bases). The CDR3 spans 20 residues. Trimming took 4 bases from V and 6 from J, leaving 31 bases between them.

This clonotype was seen only a few times. The chain uses TRBV7-2 and TRBJ2-2; 10 bases line up with TRBD1. Germline loops: CDR1 SGHTA, CDR2 FQGNSA. This CDR3 is built from 14 residues. V trimming: 5 bases; J trimming: 6 bases; junction bases outside the gene matches: 3. The CDR3 DNA reads TGTGCCAGCAGCACCGGACAGGGGGCCGGGGAGCTGTTTTTT. Translation: CASSTGQGAGELFF.

This clonotype occurred many times. J is TRBJ2-7 and V is TRBV5-1, with 9 bases identical to TRBD1. The CDR3 spans 15 residues. Germline CDR1 SGHRS, CDR2 YFSETQ. The V segment lost 4 bases and the J segment 4 bases; nucleotides outside the gene matches: 9. In DNA, the CDR3 is TGCGCCAGCAGCCGCCCGGGACAGGGATCTTACGAGCAGTACTTC. This encodes CASSRPGQGSYEQYF.

Only a few counts were recorded for this clonotype. The V gene is TRBV5-4, the J gene TRBJ2-6, with 7 bases identical to TRBD2. The CDR3 sequence is 16 residues long. CDR1 and CDR2 from the germline V gene are SGHNT and YYREEE (reference sequence). V lost 4 bases to trimming and J lost 4 bases; unmatched junction nucleotides: 8. The CDR3 coding sequence is TGTGCCAGCAGCGGGAGGGCGAATAGGGGGGCCAACGTCCTGACTTTC. It translates to CASSGRANRGANVLTF. Looking up the rest from reference TRBV5-4 and TRBJ2-6 gives the full variable domain: ETGVTQSPTHLIKTRGQQVTLRCSSQSGHNTVSWYQQALGQGPQFIFQYYREEENGRGNFPPRFSGLQFPNYSSELNVNALELDDSALYLCASSGRANRGANVLTFGAGSRLTVL.

This clonotype was counted ten times or more. V gene TRBV20-1 combines with J gene TRBJ2-1, with TRBD2 identical over 12 bases. CDR3 length: 14 amino acids. The V and J ends lost 5 bases and 10 bases, in that order; junction bases with no gene match: 9. The germline V gene encodes CDR1 DFQATT and CDR2 SNEGSKA (reference sequence). CDR3 DNA sequence: TGCAGTGCTCCCGGGACTAGCGGGCCCAGGGAGCAGTTCTTC. It yields the protein CSAPGTSGPREQFF.

This clonotype was counted at least ten times. The chain couples TRBV18 to TRBJ2-6; D unresolved. The V gene's germline CDR1 is KGHSH and CDR2 LQKENI. The CDR3 length is 19 residues. V was cut by 0 bases and J by 2 bases, with 17 bases left in between. CDR3 protein: CASSPPIAGSSPGANVLTF. In DNA, the CDR3 is TGTGCCAGCTCACCACCGATAGCAGGTAGTAGTCCTGGGGCCAACGTCCTGACTTTC.

There are many counts of this clonotype. The chain couples TRBV7-2 to TRBJ2-1; 7 nucleotides align to TRBD1. V shed 2 bases and J 2 bases; nucleotides not matched to a gene: 6. The CDR3 consists of 16 residues. Germline-derived CDR1 and CDR2 are SGHTA and FQGNSA. The CDR3 spells CASSLNRGRAYNEQFF. In DNA form, the CDR3 reads TGTGCCAGCAGCTTAAACAGGGGACGGGCCTACAATGAGCAGTTCTTC.

The chain carries TRBV20-1 and TRBJ2-7; D might be TRBD1 (6 bases). Germline V gene sequence: CDR1 DFQATT, CDR2 SNEGSKA (reference sequence). The CDR3 is 14 residues long. With 5 bases removed from V and 0 bases from J, the gap between germline ends came to 14 bases. CDR3 nucleotides: TGCAGTGCTCCCCCGTACAGGGCCTCCTACGAGCAGTACTTC. Its protein is CSAPPYRASYEQYF.